Following are 2 T cell receptor beta chains from one sample sequenced in a study of patients and donors after allogeneic stem cell transplantation (dated by TCRdb to 2018 to 2020). The library was built by means of RT-PCR. The sequencer listed for this sample is NextSeq 550. The public sequencing data were trimmed at Q25 with fastp and processed into clonotypes with MiXCR by TCRdb, which kept only in-frame beta chains. Each record represents a unique CDR3 protein, reported with the most common genes and DNA among its rows. Within this sample are 190,000 or so distinct CDR3 sequences, with about 37% of them counted one time only. The ten largest clones add up to about 9.9% of the sample. Sequencing was done on a sample of blood, either unsorted or a sorted T cell fraction (not recorded which). Receptors originate from a human donor who was either an allogeneic HSCT recipient or a stem cell or donor lymphocyte infusion donor (not recorded which). It is not recorded whose cells these are; they may come from a transplant donor.

The chain couples TRBV5-5 to TRBJ2-1, with D uncertain. Germline CDR1 reads SGHKS; CDR2 reads YYEKEE (reference sequence). Trimming stripped 0 bases from V and 5 bases from J, with 12 bases between. The CDR3 spans 15 residues. Here the CDR3 DNA reads TGTGCCAGCAGCTTGGATGAAGGGTGGAACAATGAGCAGTTCTTC. As protein: CASSLDEGWNNEQFF.

The chain joins TRBV27 to TRBJ2-7, with D tentatively TRBD1 (5 bases). CDR3 size: 13 residues. The V and J ends lost 6 bases and 4 bases respectively, with 13 bases between them. The germline CDR1 and CDR2 sequences are MNHEY and SMNVEV (reference sequence). The DNA of the CDR3 is TGTGCCAGCAGGAACCAGGGCTTTTACGAGCAGTACTTC. Its protein is CASRNQGFYEQYF.